This TCR beta chain was found in a study of cytomegalovirus exposure and HLA in healthy donors. Regarding this clone: Antigen specificity is unknown.

The ends lost 4 bases at V and 2 bases at J; junction bases unmatched: 5. The CDR3 extends over 15 amino acids. Germline V gene lookup returns CDR1 SGHNT and CDR2 YYREEE (reference sequence). This PCR relied on a set of 60 Vbeta primers and 13 Jbeta primers. Here immunoSEQ multiplex PCR was the method, and the copy in TCRdb shows in-frame clones only, minus some. This sample has 150,000 to 250,000 clones, with about four fifths found just once. Findings of the study overall: Published work reported that the classifier diagnosed cytomegalovirus status with high specificity and sensitivity. A later analysis found most CMV-associated TCR beta chains apparently HLA-restricted. It was 150 to 200 TCR beta chains that were listed as cytomegalovirus-associated. The likely explanation for a cluster of highly shared sequence variants was sequencing artifact.

This TCR was sampled from a girl between 5 and 17 years old in good health and CMV-seropositive. The gene calls are TRBV5-4 and TRBJ1-2, with TRBD1 matching over 10 bases. The sequencing input was PBMCs. The CDR3 sequence is CASSPTDRGNYGYTF. The CDR3 region has the DNA TGTGCCAGCAGCCCGACGGACAGGGGGAACTATGGCTACACCTTC.